The clone carrying this TCR beta chain was seen a handful of times. The data are from a study of control samples from healthy donors and cancer patients. Only in-frame clones appear in the TCRdb table, and some are missing; sequencing was by immunoSEQ multiplex PCR. Of 150,000 to 200,000 clones listed, roughly 91% were seen once; the top ten hold more than 1.2%. CDR1 is MNHNY, CDR2 SVGAGI, per germline (reference sequence). V was pared by 6 bases and J by 4 bases, with 16 bases between. The CDR3 has 14 residues. This TCR came from a man aged 18 to 30 in good health. Material for sequencing was blood. The J gene is TRBJ2-7, the V gene TRBV6-6; the D gene is possibly TRBD1 (5 bases). CDR3 bases: TGTGCCAGCAGCCGAAATGGGGCTAGGTACGAGCAGTACTTC. Translation gives CASSRNGARYEQYF.